Included here is one T cell receptor (beta chain) sequence, with context. What it recognizes is unknown. The sample originates from a study of Ad26.COV2.S vaccination and SARS-CoV-2 variants. Study-level findings and limits: Researchers cautioned that TCR breadth and depth analyses may have underestimated total T cell responses.

The treatment is: 15 to 20 received Ad26.COV2.S at low or high dose, single or two shots; five or six received placebo; per-sample allocation not given. Sampling was done on day 63 after the first vaccine or placebo injection. At a Boston site, the person donating was an adult of 18-55 years. Profiling relied on immunoSEQ multiplex PCR, and the TCRdb table lists in-frame clones only, not all of them. This sample has about 440,000 clones; 90% occur once, and the top ten carry about 4.4%. This CDR3 contains 18 residues. The V gene end was trimmed by 2 bases and the J gene end by 8 bases; junction bases not matched to a gene: 13. Germline V gene data show CDR1 as LNHDA and CDR2 as SQIVND (reference sequence).

The sample in question was peripheral blood, obtained in a trial of Ad26.COV2.S vaccine versus placebo. The chain carries TRBV19 and TRBJ2-1, with 12 bases matching TRBD2. The sequence was collected from a person aged 18 to 65 who received the Ad26.COV2.S COVID-19 vaccine or a placebo. CDR3 sequence (DNA): TGTGCCAGTAGTATATGGGCTAGCGGGAGGGCCCGTACCTATGAGCAGTTCTTC. The encoded protein is CASSIWASGRARTYEQFF.